The present T cell receptor beta chain was sequenced within a study of Ad26.COV2.S vaccination and SARS-CoV-2 variants. Turning to the study itself: Administration of Ad26.COV2.S was intramuscular, either once or twice 56 days apart. Broader study findings: Spike-specific TCR breadth was greater after Ad26.COV2.S than placebo.

Sample treatment: around 19 received Ad26.COV2.S at low or high dose, single or two shots; about 5 received placebo; per-sample allocation not given. Sample collection was performed on day 63 after the first vaccine or placebo injection. Recruitment in Boston yielded a donor of adult age, 18-55 years. The study used a vaccine consisting of an Ad26 vector that expressed Wuhan-strain SARS-CoV-2 spike. Note on this clone: Antigen specificity is unknown.

CDR1 and CDR2 from the germline V gene are SGHRS and YFSETQ. This CDR3 is 15 amino acids long. V lost 0 bases and J lost 0, with 10 bases in between. Generated by immunoSEQ multiplex PCR, the TCRdb table keeps only in-frame clones and is missing some. The sample includes around 320,000 clones, around 84% seen only once; the top ten take 1.9%. This chain joins TRBV5-1 and TRBJ2-7; perhaps TRBD2 as D (5 bases). Sequencing was performed on peripheral blood, taken in a trial of Ad26.COV2.S vaccine versus placebo. The clonotype originates from a person between 18 and 65 years old who received the Ad26.COV2.S COVID-19 vaccine or a placebo. The CDR3 spells CASSLGSGVSYEQYF. CDR3 DNA: TGCGCCAGCAGCTTGGGAAGCGGTGTCTCCTACGAGCAGTACTTC.